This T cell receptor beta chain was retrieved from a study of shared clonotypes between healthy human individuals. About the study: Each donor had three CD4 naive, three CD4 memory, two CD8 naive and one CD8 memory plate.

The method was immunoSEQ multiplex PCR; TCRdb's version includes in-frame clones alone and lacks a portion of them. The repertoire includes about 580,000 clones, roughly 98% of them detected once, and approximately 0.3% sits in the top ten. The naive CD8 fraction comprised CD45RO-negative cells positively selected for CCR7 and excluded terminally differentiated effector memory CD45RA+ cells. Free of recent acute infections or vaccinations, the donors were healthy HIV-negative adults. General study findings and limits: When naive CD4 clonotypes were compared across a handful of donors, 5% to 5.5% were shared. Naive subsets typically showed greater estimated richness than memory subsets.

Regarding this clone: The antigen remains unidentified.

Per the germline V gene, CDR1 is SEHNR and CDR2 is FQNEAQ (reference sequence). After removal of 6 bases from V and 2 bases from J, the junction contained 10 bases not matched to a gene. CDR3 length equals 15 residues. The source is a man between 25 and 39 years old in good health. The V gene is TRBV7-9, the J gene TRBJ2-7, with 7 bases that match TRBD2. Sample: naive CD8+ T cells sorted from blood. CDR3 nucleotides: TGTGCCAGCAGACCCTCAACCGGGACTACCTACGAGCAGTACTTC. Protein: CASRPSTGTTYEQYF.